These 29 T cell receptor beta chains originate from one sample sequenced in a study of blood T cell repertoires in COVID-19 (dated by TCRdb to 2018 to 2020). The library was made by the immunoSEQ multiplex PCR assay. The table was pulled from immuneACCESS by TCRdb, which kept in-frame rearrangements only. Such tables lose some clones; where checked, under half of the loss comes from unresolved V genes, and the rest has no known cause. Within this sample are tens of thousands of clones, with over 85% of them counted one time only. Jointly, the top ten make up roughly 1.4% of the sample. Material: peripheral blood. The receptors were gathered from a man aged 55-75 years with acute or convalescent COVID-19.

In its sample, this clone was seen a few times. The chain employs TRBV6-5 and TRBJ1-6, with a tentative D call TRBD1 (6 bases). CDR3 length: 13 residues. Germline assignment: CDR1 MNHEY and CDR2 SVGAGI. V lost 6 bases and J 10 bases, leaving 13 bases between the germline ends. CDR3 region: CASSGVDRSPLHF. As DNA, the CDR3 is TGTGCCAGCAGCGGAGTAGACAGGTCACCCCTCCACTTT.

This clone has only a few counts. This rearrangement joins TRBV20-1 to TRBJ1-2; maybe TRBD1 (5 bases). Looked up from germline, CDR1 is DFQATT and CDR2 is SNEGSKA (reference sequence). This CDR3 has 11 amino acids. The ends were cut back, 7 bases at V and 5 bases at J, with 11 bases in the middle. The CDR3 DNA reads TGCAGTGGGGCCGGGGGGTATGGCTACACCTTC. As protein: CSGAGGYGYTF.

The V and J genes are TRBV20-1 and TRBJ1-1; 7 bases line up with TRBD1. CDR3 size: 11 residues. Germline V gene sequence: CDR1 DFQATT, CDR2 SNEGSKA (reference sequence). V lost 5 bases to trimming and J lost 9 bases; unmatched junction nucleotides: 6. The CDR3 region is CSALDRVKAFF. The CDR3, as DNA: TGCAGTGCTCTCGACAGGGTCAAAGCTTTCTTT.

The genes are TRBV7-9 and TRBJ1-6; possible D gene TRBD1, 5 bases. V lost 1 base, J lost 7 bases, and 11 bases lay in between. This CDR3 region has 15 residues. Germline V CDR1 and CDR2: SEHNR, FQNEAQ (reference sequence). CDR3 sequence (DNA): TGTGCCAGCAGCTTAGATGGGGCACCCAATTCACCCCTCCACTTT. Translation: CASSLDGAPNSPLHF.

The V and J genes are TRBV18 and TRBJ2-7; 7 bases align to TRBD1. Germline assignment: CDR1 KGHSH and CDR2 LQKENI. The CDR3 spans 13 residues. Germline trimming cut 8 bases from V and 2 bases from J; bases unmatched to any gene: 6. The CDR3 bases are TGTGCCAGCACAAGACAGGGAGCCTACGAGCAGTACTTC. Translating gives CASTRQGAYEQYF.

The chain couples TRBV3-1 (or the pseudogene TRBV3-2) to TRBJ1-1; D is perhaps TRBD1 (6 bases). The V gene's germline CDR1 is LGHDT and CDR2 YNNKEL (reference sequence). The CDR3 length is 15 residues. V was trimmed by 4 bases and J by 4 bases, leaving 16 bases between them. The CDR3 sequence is CASSPLGAGGTEAFF. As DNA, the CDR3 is TGTGCCAGCAGCCCCCTGGGGGCGGGGGGCACTGAAGCTTTCTTT.

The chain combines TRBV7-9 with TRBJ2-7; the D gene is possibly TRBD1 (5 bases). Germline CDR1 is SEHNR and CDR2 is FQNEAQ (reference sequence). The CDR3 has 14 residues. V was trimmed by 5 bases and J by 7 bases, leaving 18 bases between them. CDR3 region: CASSPGLPGVEQYF. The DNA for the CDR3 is TGTGCCAGCAGCCCAGGGCTCCCCGGTGTAGAGCAGTACTTC.

The CDR3 is CASSLLVEKLFF. As DNA, the CDR3 is TGTGCCAGCAGCTTATTAGTTGAAAAACTGTTTTTT. This sequence joins TRBV7-9 and TRBJ1-4; the D is unclear. V lost 2 bases, J lost 7 bases, and 5 bases lay in between. Germline V lookup: CDR1 SEHNR, CDR2 FQNEAQ (reference sequence). CDR3 length: 12 amino acids.

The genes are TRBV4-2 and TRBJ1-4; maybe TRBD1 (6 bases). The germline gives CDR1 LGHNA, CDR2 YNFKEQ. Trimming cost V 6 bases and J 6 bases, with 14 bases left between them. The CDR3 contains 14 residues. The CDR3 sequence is CASRPRDTYEKLFF. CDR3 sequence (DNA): TGTGCCAGCAGACCCCGGGACACCTATGAAAAACTGTTTTTT.

The CDR3 region has the DNA TGTGCCTGGAGCACAGAGGGTTTGACTTCGGGCTACACCTTC. Amino acid sequence: CAWSTEGLTSGYTF. This chain joins TRBV30 and TRBJ1-2; D uncertain. V lost 3 bases to trimming and J lost 8 bases, with 19 bases between them. Germline CDR1 and CDR2: GTSNPN and SVGIG (reference sequence). The CDR3 loop spans 14 amino acids.

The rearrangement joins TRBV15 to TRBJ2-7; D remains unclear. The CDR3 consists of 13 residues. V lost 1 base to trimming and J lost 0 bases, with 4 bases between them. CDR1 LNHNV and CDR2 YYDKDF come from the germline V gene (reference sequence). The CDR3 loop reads CATSRASSYEQYF. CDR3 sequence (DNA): TGTGCCACCAGCAGAGCCAGCTCCTACGAGCAGTACTTC.

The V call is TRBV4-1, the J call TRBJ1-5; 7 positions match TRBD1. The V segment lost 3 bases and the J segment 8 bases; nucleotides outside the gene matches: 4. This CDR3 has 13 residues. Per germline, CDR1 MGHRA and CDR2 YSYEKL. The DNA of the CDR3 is TGCGCCAGCAGCCAGAGACAGGGTGAGCCCCAGCATTTT. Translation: CASSQRQGEPQHF.

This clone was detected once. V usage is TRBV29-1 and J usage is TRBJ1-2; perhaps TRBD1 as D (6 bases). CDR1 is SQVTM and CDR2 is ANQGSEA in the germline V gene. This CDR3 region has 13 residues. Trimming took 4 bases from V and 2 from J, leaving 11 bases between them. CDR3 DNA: TGCAGCGTTGTACAGGGTCCGAACTATGGCTACACCTTC. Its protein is CSVVQGPNYGYTF.

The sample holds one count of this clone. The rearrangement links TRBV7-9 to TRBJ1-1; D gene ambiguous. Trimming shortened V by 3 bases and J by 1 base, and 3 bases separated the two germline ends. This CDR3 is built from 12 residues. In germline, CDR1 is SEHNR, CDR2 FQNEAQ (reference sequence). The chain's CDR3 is CASSFKNTEAFF. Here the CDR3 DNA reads TGTGCCAGCAGCTTTAAGAACACTGAAGCTTTCTTT.

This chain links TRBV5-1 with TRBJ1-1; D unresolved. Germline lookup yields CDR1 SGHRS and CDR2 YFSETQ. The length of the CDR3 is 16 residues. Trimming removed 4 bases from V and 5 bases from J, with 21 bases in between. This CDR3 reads CASSQTELAVWTEAFF. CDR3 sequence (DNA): TGCGCCAGCAGCCAGACGGAGTTAGCGGTTTGGACTGAAGCTTTCTTT.

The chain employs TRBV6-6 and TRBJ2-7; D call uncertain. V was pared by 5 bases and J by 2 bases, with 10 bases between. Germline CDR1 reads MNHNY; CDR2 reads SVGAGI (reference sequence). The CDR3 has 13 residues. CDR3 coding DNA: TGTGCCAGCAGTCCGCCGGCGGCCTACGAGCAGTACTTC. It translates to CASSPPAAYEQYF.

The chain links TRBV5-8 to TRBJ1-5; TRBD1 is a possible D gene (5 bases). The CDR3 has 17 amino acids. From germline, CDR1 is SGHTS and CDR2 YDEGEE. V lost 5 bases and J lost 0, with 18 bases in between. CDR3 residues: CASRAGTQYYSNQPQHF. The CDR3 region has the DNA TGTGCCAGCAGGGCCGGGACTCAATATTATAGCAATCAGCCCCAGCATTTT.

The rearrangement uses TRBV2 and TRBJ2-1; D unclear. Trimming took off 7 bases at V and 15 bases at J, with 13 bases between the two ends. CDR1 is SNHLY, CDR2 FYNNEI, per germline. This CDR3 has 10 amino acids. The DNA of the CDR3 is TGTGCCAGCAATGGTCAGTCCCGGTTCTTC. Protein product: CASNGQSRFF.

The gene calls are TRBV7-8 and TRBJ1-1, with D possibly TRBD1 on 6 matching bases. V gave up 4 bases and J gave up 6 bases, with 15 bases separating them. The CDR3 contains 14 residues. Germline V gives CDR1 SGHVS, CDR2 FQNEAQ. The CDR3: CASSYQGHGSEAFF. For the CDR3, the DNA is TGTGCCAGCAGCTACCAGGGGCACGGCTCTGAAGCTTTCTTT.

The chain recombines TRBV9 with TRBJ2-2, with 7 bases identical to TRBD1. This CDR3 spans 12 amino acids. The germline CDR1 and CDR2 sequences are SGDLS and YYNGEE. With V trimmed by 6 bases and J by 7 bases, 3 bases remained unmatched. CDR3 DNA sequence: TGTGCCAGCACGGGACAGTACGGGGAGCTGTTTTTT. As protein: CASTGQYGELFF.

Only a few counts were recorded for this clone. CDR3 sequence: CASSQRGQEDRGEQFF. For the CDR3, the DNA is TGCGCCAGCAGTCAAAGGGGACAGGAGGACCGTGGGGAGCAGTTCTTC. This chain connects TRBV23-1 to TRBJ2-1; 8 nucleotides agree with TRBD1. TRBV23-1 is marked as an open reading frame, function uncertain. The CDR3 sequence is 16 residues long. Losses at the gene ends were 2 bases for V and 10 bases for J; bases not matched to a gene: 13.

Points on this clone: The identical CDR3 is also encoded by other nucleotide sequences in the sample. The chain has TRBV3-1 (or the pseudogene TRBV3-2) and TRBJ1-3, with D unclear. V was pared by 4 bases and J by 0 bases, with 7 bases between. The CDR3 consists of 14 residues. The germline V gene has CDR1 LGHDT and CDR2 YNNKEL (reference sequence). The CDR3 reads CASSLLSSGNTIYF. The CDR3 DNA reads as TGTGCCAGCAGCCTCCTCTCCTCTGGAAACACCATATATTTT.

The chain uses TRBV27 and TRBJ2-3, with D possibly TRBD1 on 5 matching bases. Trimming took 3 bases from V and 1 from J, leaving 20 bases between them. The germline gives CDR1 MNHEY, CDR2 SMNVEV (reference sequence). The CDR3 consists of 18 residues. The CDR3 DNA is TGTGCCAGCAGTTTCACGCTTCAGGGAATAGGGGGCACAGATACGCAGTATTTT. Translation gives CASSFTLQGIGGTDTQYF.

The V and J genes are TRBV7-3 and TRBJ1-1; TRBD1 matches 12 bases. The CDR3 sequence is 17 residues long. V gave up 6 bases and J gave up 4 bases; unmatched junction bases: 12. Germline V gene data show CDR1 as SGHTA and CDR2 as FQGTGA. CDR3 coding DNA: TGTGCCAGCAGGGGAGCCGGGACAGGGGGCCCGAGCACTGAAGCTTTCTTT. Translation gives CASRGAGTGGPSTEAFF.

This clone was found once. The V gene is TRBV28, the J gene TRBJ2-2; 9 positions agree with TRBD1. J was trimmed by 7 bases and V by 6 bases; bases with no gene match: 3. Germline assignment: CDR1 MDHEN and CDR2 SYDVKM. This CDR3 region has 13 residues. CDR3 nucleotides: TGTGCCAGCAGACAGGGGGCGGTCGGGGAGCTGTTTTTT. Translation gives CASRQGAVGELFF.

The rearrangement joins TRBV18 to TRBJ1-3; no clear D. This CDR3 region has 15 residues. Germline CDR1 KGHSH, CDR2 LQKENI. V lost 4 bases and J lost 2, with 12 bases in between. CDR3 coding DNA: TGTGCCAGCTCACGTGAGGCGAGCGCTGGAAACACCATATATTTT. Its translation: CASSREASAGNTIYF.

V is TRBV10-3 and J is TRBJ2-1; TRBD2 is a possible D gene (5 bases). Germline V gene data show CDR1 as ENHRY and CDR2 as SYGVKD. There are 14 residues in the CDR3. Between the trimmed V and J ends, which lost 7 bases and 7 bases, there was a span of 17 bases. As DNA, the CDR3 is TGTGCCATCACCCAAATGAGGGATGGGAATGAGCAGTTCTTC. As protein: CAITQMRDGNEQFF.

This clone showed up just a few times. The CDR3: CASIQTGGSRAFF. The DNA of the CDR3 is TGTGCCAGCATCCAAACCGGGGGGAGCCGAGCTTTCTTT. The chain carries TRBV11-2 and TRBJ1-1; tentative D call: TRBD1 (5 bases). This CDR3 contains 13 residues. Per the germline V gene, CDR1 is SGHAT and CDR2 is FQNNGV. V dropped 7 bases and J dropped 10 bases, with 19 bases sitting between them. Full variable domain (remainder filled in from reference TRBV11-2 and TRBJ1-1): EAGVAQSPRYKIIEKRQSVAFWCNPISGHATLYWYQQILGQGPKLLIQFQNNGVVDDSQLPKDRFSAERLKGVDSTLKIQPAKLEDSAVYLCASIQTGGSRAFFGQGTRLTVV.

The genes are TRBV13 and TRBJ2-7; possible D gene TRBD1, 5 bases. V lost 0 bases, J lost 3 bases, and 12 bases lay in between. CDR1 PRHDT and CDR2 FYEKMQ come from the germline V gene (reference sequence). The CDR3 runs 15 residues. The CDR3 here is CASSLGQESLYEQYF. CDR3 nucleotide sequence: TGTGCCAGCAGCTTAGGACAGGAGAGCCTCTACGAGCAGTACTTC.